Each of the 10 T cell receptor beta chains below was sequenced from the same sample in a study of cytomegalovirus exposure and HLA in healthy donors. Vbeta (60) and Jbeta (13) primers were used in the PCR. TCRdb's copy holds only in-frame clones and misses some; the assay was immunoSEQ multiplex PCR. This sample carries tens of thousands of clones, 70% to 85% of them seen once, and the ten largest clones take about 10%. Sequenced input: PBMCs. The receptors derive from a human donor in good health.

This chain uses TRBV19 with TRBJ2-1, with TRBD2 identical over 9 bases. With 3 bases clipped from V and 6 bases from J, the junction kept 6 bases outside the gene matches. The CDR3 runs to 15 residues. CDR1 and CDR2 (germline): LNHDA, SQIVND (reference sequence). The CDR3 nucleotides read TGTGCCAGTAGTATGGGGCTAGCGGGGATCAATGAGCAGTTCTTC. Translating it yields CASSMGLAGINEQFF.

To note about this clone: One end of the junction is discordant with germline, which a read error may explain. The V gene is TRBV7-3, the J gene TRBJ2-1; D ambiguous. The germline V gene has CDR1 SGHTA and CDR2 FQGTGA. This CDR3 is built from 12 residues. This CDR3 reads CSSSPSYNEQFF. Written as DNA, the CDR3 is TGTTCCAGCAGCCCTTCCTACAATGAGCAGTTCTTC.

The chain employs TRBV11-2 and TRBJ1-1, with D perhaps matching TRBD1 (5 bases). Trimming took off 2 bases at V and 0 bases at J, with 10 bases between the two ends. This CDR3 is built from 15 residues. The germline V gene has CDR1 SGHAT and CDR2 FQNNGV. The chain's CDR3 is CASSLSAGMNTEAFF. In nucleotides, the CDR3 is TGTGCCAGCAGCTTATCCGCAGGGATGAACACTGAAGCTTTCTTT.

The chain couples TRBV30 to TRBJ2-1, with 7 bases identical to TRBD2. Germline-derived CDR1 and CDR2 are GTSNPN and SVGIG (reference sequence). The CDR3 loop spans 14 amino acids. V was clipped by 4 bases and J by 7 bases; unmatched bases: 10. The CDR3 DNA reads TGTGCCTGGACCCGACTAGCAGTGGAAAATGAGCAGTTCTTC. Protein: CAWTRLAVENEQFF.

Concerning this clone itself: The junction departs from germline at one end; a sequencing error may be responsible. This chain connects TRBV30 to TRBJ2-5; tentative D call: TRBD2 (6 bases). The CDR3 consists of 13 residues. Germline V CDR1 and CDR2: GTSNPN, SVGIG (reference sequence). DNA of the CDR3: TGTGCCTGGAGTGTACGGGGGAGTGAGAGCCAGTACTTC. Its protein is CAWSVRGSESQYF.

V usage is TRBV27 and J usage is TRBJ1-5; unclear D gene. The CDR3 spans 15 residues. The germline CDR1 and CDR2 sequences are MNHEY and SMNVEV (reference sequence). Trimming removed 5 bases at V and 0 bases at J, with 11 bases between. CDR3: CASSPFGGSNQPQHF. As DNA, the CDR3 is TGTGCCAGCAGTCCTTTCGGAGGTAGCAATCAGCCCCAGCATTTT.

This rearrangement joins TRBV28 to TRBJ2-3, with a possible D match to TRBD1 (5 bases). CDR1 is MDHEN, CDR2 SYDVKM, per germline. There are 17 residues in the CDR3. V shed 6 bases and J shed 3 bases, with 22 bases lying between them. Here the CDR3 reads CASRPYPWGSLTDTQYF. The CDR3 region has the DNA TGTGCCAGCAGGCCCTATCCTTGGGGCTCCCTGACAGATACGCAGTATTTT.

The chain has TRBV5-1 and TRBJ2-3; 8 nucleotides agree with TRBD1. The germline gives CDR1 SGHRS, CDR2 YFSETQ. The CDR3 has 14 residues. V lost 4 bases, J lost 4 bases, and 5 bases stayed unmatched. CDR3 DNA: TGCGCCAGCAGCCAGGACAGGGCCGCAGATACGCAGTATTTT. It is translated as CASSQDRAADTQYF.

The chain has TRBV9 and TRBJ2-7; 7 bases line up with TRBD2. This CDR3 spans 15 amino acids. Trimming removed 2 bases from V and 2 bases from J; junction bases left unmatched: 7. Looked up from germline, CDR1 is SGDLS and CDR2 is YYNGEE. The CDR3 here is CASSVGLGATYEQYF. CDR3 coding DNA: TGTGCCAGCAGCGTCGGACTAGGAGCTACCTACGAGCAGTACTTC.

The chain links TRBV6-5 to TRBJ2-1; tentatively, D is TRBD2 (6 bases). There are 14 residues in the CDR3. Germline V gene lookup returns CDR1 MNHEY and CDR2 SVGAGI. Trimming shortened V by 8 bases and J by 4 bases, and 15 bases separated the two germline ends. CDR3 in DNA: TGTGCCAGCGGTAAGGGAGGAATTTACAATGAGCAGTTCTTC. Protein sequence: CASGKGGIYNEQFF.